This T cell receptor (beta chain) was sequenced during a study of identical twins. TCRdb reprocessed the 5' RACE reads via MiXCR and lists one record per CDR3 protein. The sample lists a few hundred thousand distinct CDR3 sequences, 5.5% to 7.5% occurring once. This clonotype has a handful of counts. The CDR3 consists of 16 residues. V lost 6 bases and J lost 1; bases outside the gene matches: 11. This sample also appeared in a second study, on T cells expressing NK-cell markers. That source reports: Dominant NKG2C+ clonotypes accounted for roughly 1.0-7.0% of CD8+ T cells in six or seven donors.

The clonotype originates from a woman younger than 30 in good health. Material: CD8+ T cells sorted from blood. This chain joins TRBV12-3 or TRBV12-4 and TRBJ1-1; 7 bases align to TRBD1. The CDR3 region is CASSWTGRTQNTEAFF. CDR3 nucleotides: TGTGCCAGCAGCTGGACAGGCAGAACTCAGAACACTGAAGCTTTCTTT.